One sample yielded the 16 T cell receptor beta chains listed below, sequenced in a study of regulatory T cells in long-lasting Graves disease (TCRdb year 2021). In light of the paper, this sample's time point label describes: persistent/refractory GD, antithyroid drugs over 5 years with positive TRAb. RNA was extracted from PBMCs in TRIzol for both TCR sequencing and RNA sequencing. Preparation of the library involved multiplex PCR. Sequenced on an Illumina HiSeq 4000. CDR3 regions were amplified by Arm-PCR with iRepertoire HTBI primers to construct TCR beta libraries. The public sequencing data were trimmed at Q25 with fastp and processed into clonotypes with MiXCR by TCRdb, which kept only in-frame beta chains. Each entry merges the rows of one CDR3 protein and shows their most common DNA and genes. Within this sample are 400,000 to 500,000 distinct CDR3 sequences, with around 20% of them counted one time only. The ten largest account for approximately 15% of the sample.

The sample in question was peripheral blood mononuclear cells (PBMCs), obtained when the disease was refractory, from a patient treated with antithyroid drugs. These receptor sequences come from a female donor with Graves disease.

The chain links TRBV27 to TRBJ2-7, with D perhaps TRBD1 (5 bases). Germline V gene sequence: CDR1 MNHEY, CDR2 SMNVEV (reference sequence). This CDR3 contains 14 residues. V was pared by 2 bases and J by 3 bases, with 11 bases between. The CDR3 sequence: CASSLQGGFYEQYF. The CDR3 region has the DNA TGTGCCAGCAGTTTACAGGGTGGCTTCTACGAGCAGTACTTC.

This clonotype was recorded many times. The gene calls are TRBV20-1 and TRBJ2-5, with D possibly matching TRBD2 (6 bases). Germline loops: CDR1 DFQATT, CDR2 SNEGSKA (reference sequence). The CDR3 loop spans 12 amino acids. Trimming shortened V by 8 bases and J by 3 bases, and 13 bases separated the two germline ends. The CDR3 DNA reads TGCAGTACGGGGACTTACAAAGAGACCCAGTACTTC. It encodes CSTGTYKETQYF.

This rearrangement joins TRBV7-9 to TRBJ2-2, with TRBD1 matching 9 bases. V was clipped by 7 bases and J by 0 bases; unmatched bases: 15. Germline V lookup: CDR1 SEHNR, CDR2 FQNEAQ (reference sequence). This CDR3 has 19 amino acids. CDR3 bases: TGTGCCAGCATCTTCATTGCGGGACAGGGAGACCCGAACACCGGGGAGCTGTTTTTT. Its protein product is CASIFIAGQGDPNTGELFF.

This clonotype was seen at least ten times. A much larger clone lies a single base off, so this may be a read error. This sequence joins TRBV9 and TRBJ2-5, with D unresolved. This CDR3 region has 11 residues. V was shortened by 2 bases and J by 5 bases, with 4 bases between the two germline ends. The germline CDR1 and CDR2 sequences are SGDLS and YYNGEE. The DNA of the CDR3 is TGTGCCAGCAGCGTGGCGGAGACCCAGTACTTC. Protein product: CASSVAETQYF.

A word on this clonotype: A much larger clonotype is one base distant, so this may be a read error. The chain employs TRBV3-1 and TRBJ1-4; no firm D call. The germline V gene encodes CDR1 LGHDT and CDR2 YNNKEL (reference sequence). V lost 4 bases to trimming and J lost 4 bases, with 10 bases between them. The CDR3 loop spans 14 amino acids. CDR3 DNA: TGTGCCAGCAGCCCGGGCAGATTTAATGAAAAACTGTTTTTT. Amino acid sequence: CASSPGRFNEKLFF.

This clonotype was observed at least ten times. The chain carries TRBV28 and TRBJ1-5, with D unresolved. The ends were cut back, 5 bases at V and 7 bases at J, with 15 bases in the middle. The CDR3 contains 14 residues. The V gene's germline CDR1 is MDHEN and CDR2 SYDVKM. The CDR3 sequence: CASSRAGGWQPQHF. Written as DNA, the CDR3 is TGTGCCAGCAGTCGGGCCGGAGGCTGGCAGCCCCAGCATTTT.

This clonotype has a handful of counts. The CDR3, as DNA: TGTGCCAGCAGTTCGCCGGCTTCCAGCTCCTACAATGAGCAGTTCTTC. Protein sequence: CASSSPASSSYNEQFF. The V gene is TRBV28, the J gene TRBJ2-1; D remains unclear. V shed 4 bases and J shed 0 bases, with 13 bases lying between them. CDR1 and CDR2 from the germline V gene are MDHEN and SYDVKM. This CDR3 is 16 amino acids long.

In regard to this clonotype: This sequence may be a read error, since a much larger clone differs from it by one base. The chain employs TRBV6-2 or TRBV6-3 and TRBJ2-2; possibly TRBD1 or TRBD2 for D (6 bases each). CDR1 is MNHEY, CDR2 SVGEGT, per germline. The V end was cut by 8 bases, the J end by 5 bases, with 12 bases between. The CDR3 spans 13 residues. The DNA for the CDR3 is TGTGCCAGCGAGAGGGGGAGGACCGGGGAGCTGTTTTTT. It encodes CASERGRTGELFF.

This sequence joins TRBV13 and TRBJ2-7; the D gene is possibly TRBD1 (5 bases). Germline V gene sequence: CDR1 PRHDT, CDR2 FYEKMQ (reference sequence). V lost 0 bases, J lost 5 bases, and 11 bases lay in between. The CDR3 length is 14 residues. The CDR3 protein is CASSLGSGWHEQYF. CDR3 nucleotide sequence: TGTGCCAGCAGCTTAGGATCAGGGTGGCACGAGCAGTACTTC.

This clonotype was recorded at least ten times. The CDR3 nucleotides are TGCGCCAGCAGCCAAGACAGCACAATAAACACTGAAGCTTTCTTT. This translates into CASSQDSTINTEAFF. The chain combines TRBV4-1 with TRBJ1-1; D not resolved. Germline CDR1 reads MGHRA; CDR2 reads YSYEKL. Trimming removed 0 bases at V and 2 bases at J, with 10 bases between. The CDR3 is 15 amino acids.

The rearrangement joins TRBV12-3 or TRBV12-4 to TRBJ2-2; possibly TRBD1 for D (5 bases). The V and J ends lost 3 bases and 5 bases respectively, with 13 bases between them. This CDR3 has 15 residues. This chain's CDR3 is CASSFLDSPTGELFF. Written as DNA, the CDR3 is TGTGCCAGCAGTTTCCTTGACAGTCCAACCGGGGAGCTGTTTTTT.

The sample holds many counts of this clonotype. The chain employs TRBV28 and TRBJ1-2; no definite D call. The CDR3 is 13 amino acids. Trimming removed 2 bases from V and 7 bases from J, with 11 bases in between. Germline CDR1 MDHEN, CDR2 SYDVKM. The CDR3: CASSLGIRAGYTF. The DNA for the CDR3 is TGTGCCAGCAGTTTAGGGATTAGGGCTGGCTACACCTTC.

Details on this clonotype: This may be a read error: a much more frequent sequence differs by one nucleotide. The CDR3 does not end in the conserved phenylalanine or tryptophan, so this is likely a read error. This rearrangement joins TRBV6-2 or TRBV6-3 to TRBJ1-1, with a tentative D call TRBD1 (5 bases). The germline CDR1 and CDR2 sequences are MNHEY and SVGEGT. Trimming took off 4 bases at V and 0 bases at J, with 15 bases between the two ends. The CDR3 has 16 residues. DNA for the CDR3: TGTGCCAGCAGTTTCCGCGGAGGGACTATGAACACTGAAGCTTTCCTT. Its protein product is CASSFRGGTMNTEAFL.

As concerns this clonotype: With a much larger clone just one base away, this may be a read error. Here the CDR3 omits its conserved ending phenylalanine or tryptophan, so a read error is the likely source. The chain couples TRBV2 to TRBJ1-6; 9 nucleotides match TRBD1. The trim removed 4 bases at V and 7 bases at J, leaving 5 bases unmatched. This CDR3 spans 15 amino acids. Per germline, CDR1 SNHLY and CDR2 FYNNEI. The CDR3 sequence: CASSGWTGENSPLHS. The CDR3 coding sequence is TGTGCCAGCAGTGGATGGACAGGGGAAAATTCACCCCTCCACTCT.

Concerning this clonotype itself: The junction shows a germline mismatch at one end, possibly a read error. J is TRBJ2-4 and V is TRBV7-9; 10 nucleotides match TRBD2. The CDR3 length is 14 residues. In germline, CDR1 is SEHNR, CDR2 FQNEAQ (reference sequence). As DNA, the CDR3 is TGTGCCAGCAGCTTCCCGGGACTAGCGAATGAGCAATTCTTC. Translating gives CASSFPGLANEQFF.

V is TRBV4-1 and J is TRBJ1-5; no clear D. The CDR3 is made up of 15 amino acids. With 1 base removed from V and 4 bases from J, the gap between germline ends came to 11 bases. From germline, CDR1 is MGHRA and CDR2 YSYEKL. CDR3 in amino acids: CASSQVGLVNQPQHF. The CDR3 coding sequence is TGCGCCAGCAGCCAAGTTGGGCTCGTAAATCAGCCCCAGCATTTT.